The entry below gives a single TCR beta chain sequence along with its context. These data originate in a study of blood T cell repertoires in COVID-19. Study summary: Sites in the United States, Italy and Spain provided acute and convalescent COVID-19 samples.

The CDR3 runs to 15 residues. V shed 3 bases and J 3 bases; nucleotides not matched to a gene: 5. Looked up from germline, CDR1 is SGDLS and CDR2 is YYNGEE. Authors' processing steps: Reference gene primers were amplified, and this amplification served to estimate nucleated cell counts. This table comes from immunoSEQ multiplex PCR, and its TCRdb copy is limited to in-frame clones, with some not included. D and trimming were read from the DNA, whereas the V and J calls and clone size are those reported in that table. This sample yields 150,000 to 200,000 clones, of which 86% are seen a single time; 2.5% to 4% belongs to the top ten.

The sample was peripheral blood. This TCR derives from a man between 65 and 85 years old with acute or convalescent COVID-19. This chain links TRBV9 with TRBJ2-5; 10 nucleotides agree with TRBD2. CDR3 amino acids: CASSAGTSAEETQYF. The CDR3 DNA follows: TGTGCCAGCAGCGCCGGGACTAGCGCCGAAGAGACCCAGTACTTC.